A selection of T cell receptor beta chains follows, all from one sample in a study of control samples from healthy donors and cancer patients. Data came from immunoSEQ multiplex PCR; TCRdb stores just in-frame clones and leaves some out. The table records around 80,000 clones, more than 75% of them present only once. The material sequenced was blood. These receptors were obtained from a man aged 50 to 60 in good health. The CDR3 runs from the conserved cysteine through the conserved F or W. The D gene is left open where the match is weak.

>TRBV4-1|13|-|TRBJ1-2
CASSQGIGDGYTF
TGCGCCAGCAGCCAAGGAATAGGGGATGGCTACACCTTC
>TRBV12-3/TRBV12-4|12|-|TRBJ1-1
CASSFSYTEAFF
TGTGCCAGCAGTTTCAGTTACACTGAAGCTTTCTTT
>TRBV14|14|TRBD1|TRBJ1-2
CASSQTGGNYGYTF
TGTGCCAGCAGCCAGACAGGGGGGAACTATGGCTACACCTTC
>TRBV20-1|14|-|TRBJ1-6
CSASGPLGNSPLHF
TGCAGTGCTAGTGGACCTTTGGGGAATTCACCCCTCCACTTT
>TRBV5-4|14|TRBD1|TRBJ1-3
CASSSGTAGNTIYF
TGTGCCAGCAGCTCTGGGACAGCTGGAAACACCATATATTTT
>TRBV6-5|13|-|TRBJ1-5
CASSYRENQPQHF
TGTGCCAGCAGTTACCGTGAGAATCAGCCCCAGCATTTT
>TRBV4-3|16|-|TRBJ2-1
CASSQDWIAVYNEQFF
TGCGCCAGCAGCCAAGACTGGATAGCGGTTTACAATGAGCAGTTCTTC
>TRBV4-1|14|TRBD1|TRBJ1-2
CASSQADRDGGYTF
TGCGCCAGCAGCCAGGCGGACAGGGATGGGGGCTACACCTTC
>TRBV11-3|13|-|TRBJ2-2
CASSWKGSGELFF
TGTGCCAGCAGCTGGAAGGGCTCCGGGGAGCTGTTTTTT
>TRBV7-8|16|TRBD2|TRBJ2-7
CASSYGLAASSYEQYF
TGTGCCAGCAGCTACGGACTAGCGGCCAGCTCCTACGAGCAGTACTTC
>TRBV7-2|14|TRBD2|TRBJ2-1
CASSPVAGGREQFF
TGTGCCAGCAGCCCAGTAGCGGGGGGGCGTGAGCAGTTCTTC
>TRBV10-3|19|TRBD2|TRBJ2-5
CAISGTGLAGGAYQETQYF
TGTGCCATCAGTGGGACCGGACTAGCGGGAGGGGCTTACCAAGAGACCCAGTACTTC
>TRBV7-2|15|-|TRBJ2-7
CASSLVGTEWYEQYF
TGTGCCAGCAGCTTAGTAGGGACTGAATGGTACGAGCAGTACTTC
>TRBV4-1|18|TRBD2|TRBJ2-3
CASSQVLGLAGRLNTQYF
TGCGCCAGCAGCCAAGTATTGGGGCTAGCGGGACGCTTGAATACGCAGTATTTT
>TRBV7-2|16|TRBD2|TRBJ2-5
CASSLGLAGGKETQYF
TGTGCCAGCAGCTTAGGGTTAGCGGGGGGGAAAGAGACCCAGTACTTC
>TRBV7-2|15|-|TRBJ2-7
CASSLDGGISYEQYF
TGTGCCAGCAGCTTAGATGGCGGGATCTCCTACGAGCAGTACTTC
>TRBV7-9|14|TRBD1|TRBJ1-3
CASSRNRGKNTIYF
TGTGCCAGCAGCCGCAACAGGGGGAAAAACACCATATATTTT
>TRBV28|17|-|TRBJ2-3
CASSFWSAQRETDTQYF
TGTGCCAGCAGTTTTTGGAGCGCCCAGAGGGAAACAGATACGCAGTATTTT
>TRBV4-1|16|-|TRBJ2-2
CASSQDDRPNTGELFF
TGCGCCAGCAGCCAAGATGACCGCCCGAACACCGGGGAGCTGTTTTTT
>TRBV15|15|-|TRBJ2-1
CATSRDSLASNEQFF
TGTGCCACCAGCAGAGATAGCCTAGCGTCTAATGAGCAGTTCTTC
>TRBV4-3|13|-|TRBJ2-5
CASSPRNQETQYF
TGCGCCAGCAGCCCCCGAAACCAAGAGACCCAGTACTTC
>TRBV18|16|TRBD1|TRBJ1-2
CASSPSLDRRSYGYTF
TGTGCCAGCTCCCCCTCACTGGACAGGAGAAGCTATGGCTACACCTTC
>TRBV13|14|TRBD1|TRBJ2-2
CASSADRGPGELFF
TGTGCCAGCAGCGCCGACAGGGGGCCCGGGGAGCTGTTTTTT
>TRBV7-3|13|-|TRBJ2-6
CASRDSGANVLTF
TGTGCCAGCAGAGACTCTGGGGCCAACGTCCTGACTTTC
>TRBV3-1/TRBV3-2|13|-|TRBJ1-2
CASSQDDGGGYTF
TGTGCCAGCAGCCAAGACGACGGAGGGGGCTACACCTTC
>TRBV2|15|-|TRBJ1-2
CASSEEVGYGYGYTF
TGTGCCAGCAGTGAAGAGGTGGGCTATGGCTATGGCTACACCTTC
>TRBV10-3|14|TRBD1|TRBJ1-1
CAISESPGTGGAFF
TGTGCCATCAGTGAGTCACCCGGGACAGGGGGCGCTTTCTTT
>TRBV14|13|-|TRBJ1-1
CASSPGGDTEAFF
TGTGCCAGCAGCCCCGGAGGGGACACTGAAGCTTTCTTT
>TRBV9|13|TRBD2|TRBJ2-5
CASSVTSGGAEYF
TGTGCCAGCAGCGTAACCAGCGGGGGGGCCGAATACTTC
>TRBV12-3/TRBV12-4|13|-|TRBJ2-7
CASSLGGWDEQYF
TGTGCCAGCAGTTTAGGGGGCTGGGACGAGCAGTACTTC
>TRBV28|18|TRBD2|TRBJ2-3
CASSLRMGLAGPTDTQYF
TGTGCCAGCAGTTTGCGAATGGGACTAGCGGGACCCACAGATACGCAGTATTTT
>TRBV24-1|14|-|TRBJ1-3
CAIGDGNSGNTIYF
TGTGCCATTGGAGACGGAAACTCTGGAAACACCATATATTTT
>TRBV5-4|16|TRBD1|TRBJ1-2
CASSYGQGPLGNGYTF
TGTGCCAGCAGCTACGGACAGGGCCCCCTGGGGAATGGCTACACCTTC
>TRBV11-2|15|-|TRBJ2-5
CASSSERQEGETQYF
TGTGCCAGCAGCTCAGAGAGACAGGAGGGGGAGACCCAGTACTTC
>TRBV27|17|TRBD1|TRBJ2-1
CASSLSRYRDRDNEQFF
TGTGCCAGCAGTTTATCAAGATACCGGGACAGGGACAATGAGCAGTTCTTC
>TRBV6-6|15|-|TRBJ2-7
CASSYSRGAGYEQYF
TGTGCCAGCAGTTACTCGCGGGGCGCAGGCTACGAGCAGTACTTC
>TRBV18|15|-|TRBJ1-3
CASSPPLGNPQAKYF
TGTGCCAGCTCACCACCCCTGGGCAATCCCCAAGCAAAATATTTT
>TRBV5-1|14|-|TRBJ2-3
CASSLSVAPDTQYF
TGCGCCAGCAGCTTGTCGGTAGCCCCAGATACGCAGTATTTT
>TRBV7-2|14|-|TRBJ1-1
CASSSGVMNTEAFF
TGTGCCAGCAGCTCAGGGGTGATGAACACTGAAGCTTTCTTT
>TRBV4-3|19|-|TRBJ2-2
CASSQGPGQRRSDSGELFF
TGCGCCAGCAGCCAAGGTCCAGGGCAGCGGCGTAGTGACTCCGGGGAGCTGTTTTTT
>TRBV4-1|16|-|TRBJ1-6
CASSPHGAAPEGPLHF
TGCGCCAGCAGCCCCCACGGGGCGGCCCCAGAGGGACCCCTCCACTTT
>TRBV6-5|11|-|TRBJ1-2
CASSGGGGYTF
TGTGCCAGCTCGGGAGGGGGTGGCTACACCTTC
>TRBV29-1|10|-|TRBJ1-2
CSVLFYGYTF
TGCAGCGTTTTGTTCTATGGCTACACCTTC
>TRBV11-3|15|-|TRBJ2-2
CASSLGLGDTGELFF
TGTGCCAGCAGCTTGGGGCTAGGGGACACCGGGGAGCTGTTTTTT